Given below is one T cell receptor (beta chain) in context. CDR1 is SGHRS and CDR2 is YFSETQ in the germline V gene. CDR3 length: 13 residues. V lost 4 bases and J 6 bases, leaving 8 bases between the germline ends. This entry comes from a study of blood T cell repertoires in COVID-19. Study information: Samples came from the United States, Italy and Spain, spanning acute and convalescent COVID-19.

The authors' processing: By means of reference gene primer amplification, nucleated cell counts were estimated. Assay: immunoSEQ multiplex PCR; the TCRdb copy retains only in-frame clones and omits some. The V and J calls and the clone size are those of that table, but D and trimming were determined from the DNA. The repertoire holds approximately 22,000 clones, with more than 75% as singletons. The chain uses TRBV5-1 and TRBJ1-6; D remains ambiguous. Sequenced material: peripheral blood. The receptor's source is a human donor in a cohort sampled during active COVID-19. The CDR3: CASSQQFNSPLHF. The CDR3 nucleotides read TGCGCCAGCAGCCAACAGTTTAATTCACCCCTCCACTTT. Full variable domain (missing parts from reference TRBV5-1 and TRBJ1-6): KAGVTQTPRYLIKTRGQQVTLSCSPISGHRSVSWYQQTPGQGLQFLFEYFSETQRNKGNFPGRFSGRQFSNSRSEMNVSTLELGDSALYLCASSQQFNSPLHFGNGTRLTVT.